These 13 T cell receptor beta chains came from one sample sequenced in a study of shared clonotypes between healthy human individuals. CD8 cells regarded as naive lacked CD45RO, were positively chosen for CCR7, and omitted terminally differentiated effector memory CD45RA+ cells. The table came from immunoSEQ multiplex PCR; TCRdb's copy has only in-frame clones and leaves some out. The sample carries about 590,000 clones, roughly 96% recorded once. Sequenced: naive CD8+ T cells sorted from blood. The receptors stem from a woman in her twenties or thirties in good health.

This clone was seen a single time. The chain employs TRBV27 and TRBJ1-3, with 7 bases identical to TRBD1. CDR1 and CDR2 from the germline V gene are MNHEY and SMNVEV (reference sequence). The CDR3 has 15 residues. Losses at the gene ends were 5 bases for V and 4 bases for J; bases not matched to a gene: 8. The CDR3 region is CASSPKTGVGNTIYF. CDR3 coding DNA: TGTGCCAGCAGTCCAAAAACAGGGGTAGGAAACACCATATATTTT.

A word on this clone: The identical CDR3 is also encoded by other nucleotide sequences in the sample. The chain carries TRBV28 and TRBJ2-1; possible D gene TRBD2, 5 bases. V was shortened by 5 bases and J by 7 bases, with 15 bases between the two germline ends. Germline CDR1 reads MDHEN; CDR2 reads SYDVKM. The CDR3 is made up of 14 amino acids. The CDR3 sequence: CASSLTAGRNEQFF. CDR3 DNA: TGTGCCAGCAGTCTCACCGCGGGCCGGAATGAGCAGTTCTTC.

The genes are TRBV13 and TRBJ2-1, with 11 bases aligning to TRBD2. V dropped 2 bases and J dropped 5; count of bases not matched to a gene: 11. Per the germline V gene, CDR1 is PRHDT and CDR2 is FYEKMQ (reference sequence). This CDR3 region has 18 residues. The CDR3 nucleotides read TGTGCCAGCAGCTTACTGATTAGACTAGCGGGAAGAGACAATGAGCAGTTCTTC. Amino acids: CASSLLIRLAGRDNEQFF.

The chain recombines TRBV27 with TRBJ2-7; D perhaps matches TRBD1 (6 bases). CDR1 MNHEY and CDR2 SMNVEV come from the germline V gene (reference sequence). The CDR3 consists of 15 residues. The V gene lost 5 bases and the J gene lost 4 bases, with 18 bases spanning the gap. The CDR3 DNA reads TGTGCCAGCAGTCCAGGACAGCTCAAACAATACGAGCAGTACTTC. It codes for CASSPGQLKQYEQYF.

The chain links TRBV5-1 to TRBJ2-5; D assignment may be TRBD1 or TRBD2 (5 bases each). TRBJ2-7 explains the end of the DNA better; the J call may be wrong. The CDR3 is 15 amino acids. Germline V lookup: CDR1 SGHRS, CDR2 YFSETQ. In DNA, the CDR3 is TGCGCCAGCAGCGCCTTGTGGGTAGGGACCGACGAGCAGTACTTC. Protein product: CASSALWVGTDEQYF.

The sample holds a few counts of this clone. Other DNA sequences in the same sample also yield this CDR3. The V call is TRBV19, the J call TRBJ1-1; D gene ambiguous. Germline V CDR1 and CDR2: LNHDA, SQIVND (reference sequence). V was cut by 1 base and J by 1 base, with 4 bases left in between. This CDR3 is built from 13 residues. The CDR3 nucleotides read TGTGCCAGTAGTATAGGGGAGAACACTGAAGCTTTCTTT. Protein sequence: CASSIGENTEAFF.

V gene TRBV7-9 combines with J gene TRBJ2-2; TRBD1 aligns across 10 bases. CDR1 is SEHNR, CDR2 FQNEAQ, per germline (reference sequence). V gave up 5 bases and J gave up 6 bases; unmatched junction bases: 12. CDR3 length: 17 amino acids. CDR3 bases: TGTGCCAGCAGCCCAAGAGGGACAGGGGATTGGCCCGGGGAGCTGTTTTTT. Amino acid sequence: CASSPRGTGDWPGELFF. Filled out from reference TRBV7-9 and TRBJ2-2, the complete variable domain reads DTGVSQNPRHKITKRGQNVTFRCDPISEHNRLYWYRQTLGQGPEFLTYFQNEAQLEKSRLLSDRFSAERPKGSFSTLEIQRTEQGDSAMYLCASSPRGTGDWPGELFFGEGSRLTVL.

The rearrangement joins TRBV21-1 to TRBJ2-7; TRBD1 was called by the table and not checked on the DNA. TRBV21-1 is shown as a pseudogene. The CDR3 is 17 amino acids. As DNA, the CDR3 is TGTGCCAGCAGCGCAGGGGGCGGCGGGATAGCGCCCTACGAGCAGTACTTC. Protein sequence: CASSAGGGGIAPYEQYF.

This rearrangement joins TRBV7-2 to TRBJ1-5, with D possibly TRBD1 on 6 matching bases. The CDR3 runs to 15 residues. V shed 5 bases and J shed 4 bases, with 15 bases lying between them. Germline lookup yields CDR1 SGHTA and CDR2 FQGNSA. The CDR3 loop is CASSPNTGINQPQHF. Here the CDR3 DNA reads TGTGCCAGCAGCCCCAACACAGGGATTAATCAGCCCCAGCATTTT. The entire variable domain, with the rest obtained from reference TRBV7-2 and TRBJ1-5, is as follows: GAGVSQSPSNKVTEKGKDVELRCDPISGHTALYWYRQSLGQGLEFLIYFQGNSAPDKSGLPSDRFSAERTGGSVSTLTIQRTQQEDSAVYLCASSPNTGINQPQHFGDGTRLSIL.

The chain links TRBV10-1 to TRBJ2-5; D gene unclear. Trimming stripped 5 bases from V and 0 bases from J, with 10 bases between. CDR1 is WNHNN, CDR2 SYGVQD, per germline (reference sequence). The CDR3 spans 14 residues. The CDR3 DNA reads TGCGCCAGCAGTTCGGATAGGTACCAAGAGACCCAGTACTTC. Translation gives CASSSDRYQETQYF.

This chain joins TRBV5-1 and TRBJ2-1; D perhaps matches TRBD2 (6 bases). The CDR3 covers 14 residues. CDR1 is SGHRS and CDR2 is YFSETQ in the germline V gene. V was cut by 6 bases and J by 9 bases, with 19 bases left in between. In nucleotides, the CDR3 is TGCGCCAGCACCCCGGACCTAGCGAGGAGTGAGCAGTTCTTC. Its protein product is CASTPDLARSEQFF.

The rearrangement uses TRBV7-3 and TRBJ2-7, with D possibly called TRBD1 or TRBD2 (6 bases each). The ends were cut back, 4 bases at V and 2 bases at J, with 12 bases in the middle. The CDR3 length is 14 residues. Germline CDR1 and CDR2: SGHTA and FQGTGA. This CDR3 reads CASSYSGAAYEQYF. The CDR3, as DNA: TGTGCCAGCAGCTATTCGGGGGCAGCCTACGAGCAGTACTTC.

The CDR3 bases are TGTGCCAGCAGCATTAGCGGCAACTACAATGAGCAGTTCTTC. Its translation: CASSISGNYNEQFF. The chain recombines TRBV7-2 with TRBJ2-1; possible D gene TRBD2, 6 bases. This CDR3 has 14 residues. Germline-derived CDR1 and CDR2 are SGHTA and FQGNSA. The V end lost 5 bases, the J end lost 3 bases, and 11 bases lay between the germline ends.